The 9 T cell receptor beta chains given below trace back to one sample, sequenced in a study of T-cell memory formation after mild COVID-19. TCRdb redid the calling of the 5' RACE reads with MiXCR, one entry per CDR3 protein. Among more than 350,000 distinct CDR3 sequences listed, roughly 15% were seen once. The sample taken for sequencing was PBMCs or a T cell subset sorted from them (not recorded which). These receptor sequences come from a man aged 18 to 29 who had mild COVID-19 (a few samples of this study predate the infection). Cell type and time point are not known.

This clonotype was seen a few times. V is TRBV5-1 and J is TRBJ1-1; tentative D call: TRBD1 (5 bases). The CDR3 length is 17 residues. Trimming removed 0 bases at V and 3 bases at J, with 18 bases between. Germline CDR1 SGHRS, CDR2 YFSETQ. CDR3 nucleotides: TGCGCCAGCAGCTTGGCCGGGATCGGGACCGCCGACACTGAAGCTTTCTTT. Translation: CASSLAGIGTADTEAFF.

The genes are TRBV5-1 and TRBJ2-2; the D is unclear. Germline CDR1 SGHRS, CDR2 YFSETQ. V was trimmed by 2 bases and J by 7 bases, leaving 3 bases between them. The CDR3 extends over 11 amino acids. CDR3 residues: CASSFNGELFF. Here the CDR3 DNA reads TGCGCCAGCAGCTTTAACGGGGAGCTGTTTTTT.

This clonotype appeared many times. The chain carries TRBV6-5 and TRBJ2-7; D gene ambiguous. V lost 0 bases, J lost 7 bases, and 19 bases lay in between. This CDR3 is 16 amino acids long. Germline CDR1 MNHEY, CDR2 SVGAGI. CDR3 protein: CASSYSPRTVVTEQYF. As DNA, the CDR3 is TGTGCCAGCAGTTACTCGCCCCGGACGGTGGTTACGGAGCAGTACTTC.

The V gene is TRBV25-1, the J gene TRBJ2-3, with TRBD2 identical over 8 bases. The V segment lost 5 bases and the J segment 0 bases; nucleotides outside the gene matches: 7. CDR3 length: 16 amino acids. The germline CDR1 and CDR2 sequences are MGHDK and SYGVNS. The CDR3 protein is CASSQQRGRSTDTQYF. The DNA of the CDR3 is TGTGCCAGCAGTCAACAGCGGGGGCGCAGCACAGATACGCAGTATTTT.

The genes are TRBV2 and TRBJ1-5, with 9 positions matching TRBD1. The germline V gene has CDR1 SNHLY and CDR2 FYNNEI. V lost 9 bases, J lost 1 base, and 10 bases stayed unmatched. This CDR3 comprises 16 residues. The CDR3 region is CASRDREVWSNQPQHF. Here the CDR3 DNA reads TGTGCCAGTAGGGACAGGGAAGTTTGGAGCAATCAGCCCCAGCATTTT.

This clonotype was observed a handful of times. The chain joins TRBV6-2 or TRBV6-3 to TRBJ2-5; a weak D match, TRBD2 (6 bases). V was shortened by 2 bases and J by 3 bases, with 16 bases between the two germline ends. The CDR3 totals 16 residues. CDR1 is MNHEY and CDR2 is SVGEGT in the germline V gene. The CDR3 loop reads CASSYRRDGGEETQYF. In DNA, the CDR3 is TGTGCCAGCAGTTACCGTCGGGACGGGGGAGAAGAGACCCAGTACTTC.

The rearrangement joins TRBV20-1 to TRBJ2-2; D remains unclear. With 0 bases removed from V and 5 bases from J, the gap between germline ends came to 10 bases. Germline V gene lookup returns CDR1 DFQATT and CDR2 SNEGSKA (reference sequence). The CDR3 covers 14 residues. Written as DNA, the CDR3 is TGCAGTGCTAGAGATCAAGCGAGGACCGGGGAGCTGTTTTTT. It yields the protein CSARDQARTGELFF.

The chain combines TRBV9 with TRBJ1-2, with D uncertain. The CDR3 consists of 14 residues. Trimming shortened V by 0 bases and J by 0 bases, and 6 bases separated the two germline ends. Germline lookup yields CDR1 SGDLS and CDR2 YYNGEE. CDR3 amino acids: CASSVGTANYGYTF. The CDR3 coding sequence is TGTGCCAGCAGCGTAGGCACAGCTAACTATGGCTACACCTTC. The entire variable domain, with the rest obtained from reference TRBV9 and TRBJ1-2, is as follows: DSGVTQTPKHLITATGQRVTLRCSPRSGDLSVYWYQQSLDQGLQFLIQYYNGEERAKGNILERFSAQQFPDLHSELNLSSLELGDSALYFCASSVGTANYGYTFGSGTRLTVV.

This chain links TRBV12-3 or TRBV12-4 with TRBJ1-1, with 8 bases aligning to TRBD1. The length of the CDR3 is 14 residues. V shed 8 bases and J 10 bases; nucleotides not matched to a gene: 15. CDR3 in amino acids: CASGLGQVRAGAFF. The CDR3 nucleotides are TGTGCCAGCGGCTTGGGACAGGTGAGAGCTGGAGCTTTCTTT.